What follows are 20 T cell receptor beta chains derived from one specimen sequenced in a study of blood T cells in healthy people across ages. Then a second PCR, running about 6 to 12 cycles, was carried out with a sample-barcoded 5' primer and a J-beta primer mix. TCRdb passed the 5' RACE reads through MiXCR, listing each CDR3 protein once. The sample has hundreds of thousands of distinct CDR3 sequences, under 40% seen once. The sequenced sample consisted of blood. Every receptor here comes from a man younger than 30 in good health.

The CDR3: CASSHRDSSRGEQFF. As DNA, the CDR3 is TGCGCCAGCAGCCATCGGGACAGCTCTCGGGGTGAGCAGTTCTTC. The rearrangement links TRBV4-1 to TRBJ2-1; 7 bases line up with TRBD1. With V trimmed by 3 bases and J by 9 bases, 11 bases remained unmatched. The CDR3 consists of 15 residues. Germline V gives CDR1 MGHRA, CDR2 YSYEKL.

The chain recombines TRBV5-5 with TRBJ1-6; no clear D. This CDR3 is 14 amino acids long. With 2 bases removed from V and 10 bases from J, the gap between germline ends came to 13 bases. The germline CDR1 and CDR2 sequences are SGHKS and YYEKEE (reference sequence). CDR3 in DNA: TGTGCCAGCAGCTTTGAGGGTATCCCATCACCCCTCCACTTT. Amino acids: CASSFEGIPSPLHF.

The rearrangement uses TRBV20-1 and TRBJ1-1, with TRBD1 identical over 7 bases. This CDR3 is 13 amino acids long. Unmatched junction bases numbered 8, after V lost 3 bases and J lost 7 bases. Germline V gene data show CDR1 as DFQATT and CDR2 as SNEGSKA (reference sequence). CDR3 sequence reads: CSARETGTCEAFF. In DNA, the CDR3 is TGCAGTGCTAGGGAGACAGGGACCTGTGAAGCTTTCTTT.

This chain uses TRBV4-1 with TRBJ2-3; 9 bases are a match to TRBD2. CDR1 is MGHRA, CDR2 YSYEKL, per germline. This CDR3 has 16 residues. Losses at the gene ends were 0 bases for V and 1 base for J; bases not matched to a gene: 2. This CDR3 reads CASSQEAGGGTDTQYF. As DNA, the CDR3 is TGCGCCAGCAGCCAAGAGGCGGGGGGGGGCACAGATACGCAGTATTTT.

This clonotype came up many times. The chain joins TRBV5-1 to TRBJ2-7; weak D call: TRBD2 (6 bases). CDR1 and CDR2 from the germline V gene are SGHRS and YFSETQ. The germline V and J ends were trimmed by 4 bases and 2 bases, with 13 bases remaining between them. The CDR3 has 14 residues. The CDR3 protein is CASSPRDSTYEQYF. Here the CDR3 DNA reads TGCGCCAGCAGCCCCCGGGACTCGACCTACGAGCAGTACTTC. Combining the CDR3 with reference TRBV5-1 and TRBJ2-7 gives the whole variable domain KAGVTQTPRYLIKTRGQQVTLSCSPISGHRSVSWYQQTPGQGLQFLFEYFSETQRNKGNFPGRFSGRQFSNSRSEMNVSTLELGDSALYLCASSPRDSTYEQYFGPGTRLTVT.

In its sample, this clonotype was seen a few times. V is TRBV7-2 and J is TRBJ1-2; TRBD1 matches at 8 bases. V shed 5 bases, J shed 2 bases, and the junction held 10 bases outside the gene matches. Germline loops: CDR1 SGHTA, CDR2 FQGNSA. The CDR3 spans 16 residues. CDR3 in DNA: TGTGCCAGCAGCATCGCCACCGGACAGGGAAACTATGGCTACACCTTC. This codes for CASSIATGQGNYGYTF.

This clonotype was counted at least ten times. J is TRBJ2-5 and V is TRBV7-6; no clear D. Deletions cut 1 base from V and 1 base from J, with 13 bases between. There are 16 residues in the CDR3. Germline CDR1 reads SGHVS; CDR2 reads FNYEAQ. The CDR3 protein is CASSLGRKTLQETQYF. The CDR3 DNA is TGTGCCAGCAGCTTAGGGCGGAAGACTCTCCAAGAGACCCAGTACTTC.

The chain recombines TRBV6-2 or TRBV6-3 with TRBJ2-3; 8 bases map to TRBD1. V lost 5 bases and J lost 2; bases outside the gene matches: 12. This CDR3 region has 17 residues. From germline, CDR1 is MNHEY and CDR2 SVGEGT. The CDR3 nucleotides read TGTGCCAGCAGTCCTGTCCCGGGACAGGAAATCACAGATACGCAGTATTTT. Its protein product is CASSPVPGQEITDTQYF.

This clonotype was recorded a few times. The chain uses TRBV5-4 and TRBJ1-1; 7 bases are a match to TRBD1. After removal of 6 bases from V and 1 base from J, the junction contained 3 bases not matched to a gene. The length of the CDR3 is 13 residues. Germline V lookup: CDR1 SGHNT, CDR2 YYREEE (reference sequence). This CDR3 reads CASTPGGNTEAFF. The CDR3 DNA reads TGTGCCAGCACCCCAGGGGGGAACACTGAAGCTTTCTTT.

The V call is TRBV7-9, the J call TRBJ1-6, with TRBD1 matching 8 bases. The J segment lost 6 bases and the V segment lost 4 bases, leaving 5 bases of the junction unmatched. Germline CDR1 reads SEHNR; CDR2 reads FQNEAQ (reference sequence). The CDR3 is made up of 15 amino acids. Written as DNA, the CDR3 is TGTGCCAGCAGCTCTGTAGGACAGGGTAATTCACCCCTCCACTTT. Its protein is CASSSVGQGNSPLHF.

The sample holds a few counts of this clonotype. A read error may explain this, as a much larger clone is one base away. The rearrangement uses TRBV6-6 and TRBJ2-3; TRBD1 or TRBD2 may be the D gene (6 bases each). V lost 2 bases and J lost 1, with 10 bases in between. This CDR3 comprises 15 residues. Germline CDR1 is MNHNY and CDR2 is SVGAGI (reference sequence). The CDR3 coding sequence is TGTGCCAGCAGTTACGCGAGGGGGGGCACAGATACGCAGTATTTT. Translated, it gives CASSYARGGTDTQYF.

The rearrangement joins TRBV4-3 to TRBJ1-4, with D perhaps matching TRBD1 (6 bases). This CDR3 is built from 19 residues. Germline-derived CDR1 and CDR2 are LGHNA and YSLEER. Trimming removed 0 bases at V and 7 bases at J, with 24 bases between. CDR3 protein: CASSQEFGLGGREREKLFF. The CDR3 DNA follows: TGCGCCAGCAGCCAAGAATTTGGGTTGGGGGGGCGAGAGCGTGAAAAACTGTTTTTT.

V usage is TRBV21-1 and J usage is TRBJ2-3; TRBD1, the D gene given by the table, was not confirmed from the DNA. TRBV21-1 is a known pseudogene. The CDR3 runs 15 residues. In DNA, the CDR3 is TGTGCCAGCAGCAGGGGACAGTTGGCCCCAGATACGCAGTATTTT. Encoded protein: CASSRGQLAPDTQYF.

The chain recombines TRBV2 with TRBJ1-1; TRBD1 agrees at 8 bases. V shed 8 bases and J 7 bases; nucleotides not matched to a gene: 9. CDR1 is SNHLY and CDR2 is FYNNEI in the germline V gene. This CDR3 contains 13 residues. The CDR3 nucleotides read TGTGCCAGCGGTACAGGGGGTCGGGGTGAAGCTTTCTTT. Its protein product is CASGTGGRGEAFF.

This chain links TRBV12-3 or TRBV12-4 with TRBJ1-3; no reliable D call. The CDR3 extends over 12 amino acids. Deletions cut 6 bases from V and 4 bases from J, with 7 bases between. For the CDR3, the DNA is TGTGCCAGCAGGCTAATGGGAAACACCATATATTTT. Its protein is CASRLMGNTIYF.

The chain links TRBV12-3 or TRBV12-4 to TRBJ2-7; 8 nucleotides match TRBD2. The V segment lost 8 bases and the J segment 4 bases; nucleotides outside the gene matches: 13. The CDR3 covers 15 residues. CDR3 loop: CASGSRGAGAYEQYF. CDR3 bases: TGTGCCAGCGGCAGCCGAGGAGCGGGGGCATACGAGCAGTACTTC.

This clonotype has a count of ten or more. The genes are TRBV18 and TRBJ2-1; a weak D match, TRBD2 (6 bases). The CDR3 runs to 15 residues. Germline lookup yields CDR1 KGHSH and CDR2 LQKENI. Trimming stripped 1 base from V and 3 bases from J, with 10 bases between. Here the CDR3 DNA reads TGTGCCAGCTCACCACGGGCGGGGAGCTACAATGAGCAGTTCTTC. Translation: CASSPRAGSYNEQFF.

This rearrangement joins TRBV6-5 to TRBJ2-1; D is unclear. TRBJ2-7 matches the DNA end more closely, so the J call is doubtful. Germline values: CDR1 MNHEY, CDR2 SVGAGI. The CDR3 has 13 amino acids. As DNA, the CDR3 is TGTGCCAGCAGTTTTAGTTATGACAATGAGCAGTACTTC. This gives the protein CASSFSYDNEQYF.

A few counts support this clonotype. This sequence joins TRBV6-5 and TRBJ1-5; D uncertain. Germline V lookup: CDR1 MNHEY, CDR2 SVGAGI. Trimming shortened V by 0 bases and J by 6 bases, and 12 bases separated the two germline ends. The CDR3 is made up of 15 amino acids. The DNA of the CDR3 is TGTGCCAGCAGTTACTCGGCCGCTCAACGTCAGCCCCAGCATTTT. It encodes CASSYSAAQRQPQHF.

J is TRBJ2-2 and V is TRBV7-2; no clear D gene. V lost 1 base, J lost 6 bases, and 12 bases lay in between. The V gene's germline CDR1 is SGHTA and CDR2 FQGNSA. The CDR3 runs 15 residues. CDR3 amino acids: CASSLEHKISGELFF. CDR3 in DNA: TGTGCCAGCAGCTTAGAACACAAGATTTCCGGGGAGCTGTTTTTT.